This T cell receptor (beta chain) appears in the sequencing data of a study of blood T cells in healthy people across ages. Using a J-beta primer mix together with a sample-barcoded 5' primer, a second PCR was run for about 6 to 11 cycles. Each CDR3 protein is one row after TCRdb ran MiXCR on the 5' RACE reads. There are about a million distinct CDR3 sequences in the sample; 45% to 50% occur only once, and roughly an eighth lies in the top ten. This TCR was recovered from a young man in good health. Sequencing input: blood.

Here the CDR3 DNA reads TGTGCCAGCAGCGCGTATCGGGGAAACACCATATATTTT. The encoded protein is CASSAYRGNTIYF. The chain couples TRBV14 to TRBJ1-3; D gene unclear. V shed 5 bases and J shed 4 bases, with 9 bases lying between them. The CDR3 length is 13 residues. Germline V lookup: CDR1 SGHDN, CDR2 FVKESK. The whole variable domain, filled in from reference TRBV14 and TRBJ1-3, reads EAGVTQFPSHSVIEKGQTVTLRCDPISGHDNLYWYRRVMGKEIKFLLHFVKESKQDESGMPNNRFLAERTGGTYSTLKVQPAELEDSGVYFCASSAYRGNTIYFGEGSWLTVV.